The T cell receptor (beta chain) described here comes from a study of T cell responses to AZD1222 COVID-19 vaccine. Broader study findings: When two AZD1222 doses had been given, Spike-specific TCR breadth and depth rose. In all cases, repertoires were sampled only after the peak T cell response. Possibly, clonal diversity was underestimated; donors were largely white British and included more females.

The CDR3 consists of 16 residues. In germline, CDR1 is LNHNV, CDR2 YYDKDF (reference sequence). V gave up 5 bases and J gave up 4 bases, with 18 bases separating them. Sequencing was performed with immunoSEQ multiplex PCR; in TCRdb, only in-frame clones are kept and a portion is missing. The sample carries 130,000 or so clones, under 90% recorded once. Remarks on this clone: Its antigen is undetermined.

The TCR sequence derives from an adult in good health. The chain employs TRBV15 and TRBJ1-3; tentative D call: TRBD1 (5 bases). The sequenced sample was peripheral blood, obtained on day 0 of AZD1222 vaccination. This CDR3 reads CATSSLGEGKGNTIYF. CDR3 bases: TGTGCCACCAGCTCCCTGGGGGAGGGGAAAGGAAACACCATATATTTT. Using reference TRBV15 and TRBJ1-3 for the parts outside the CDR3, the full variable domain is DAMVIQNPRYQVTQFGKPVTLSCSQTLNHNVMYWYQQKSSQAPKLLFHYYDKDFNNEADTPDNFQSRRPNTSFCFLDIRSPGLGDTAMYLCATSSLGEGKGNTIYFGEGSWLTVV.